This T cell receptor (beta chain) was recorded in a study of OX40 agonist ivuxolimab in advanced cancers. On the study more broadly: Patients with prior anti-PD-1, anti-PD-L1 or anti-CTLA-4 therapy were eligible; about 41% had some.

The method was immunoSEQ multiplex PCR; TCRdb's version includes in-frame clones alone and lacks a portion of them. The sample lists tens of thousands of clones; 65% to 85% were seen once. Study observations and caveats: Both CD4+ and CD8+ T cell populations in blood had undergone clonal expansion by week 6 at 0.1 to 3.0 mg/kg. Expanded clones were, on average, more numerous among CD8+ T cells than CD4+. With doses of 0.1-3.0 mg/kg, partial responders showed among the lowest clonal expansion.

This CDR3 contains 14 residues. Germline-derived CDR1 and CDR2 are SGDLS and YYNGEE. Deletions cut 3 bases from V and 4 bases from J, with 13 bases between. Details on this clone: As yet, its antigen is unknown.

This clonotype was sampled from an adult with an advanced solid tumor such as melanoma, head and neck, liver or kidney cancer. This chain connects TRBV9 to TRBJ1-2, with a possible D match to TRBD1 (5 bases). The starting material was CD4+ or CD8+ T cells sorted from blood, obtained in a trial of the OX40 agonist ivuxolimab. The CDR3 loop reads CASSDGAIIYGYTF. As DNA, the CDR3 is TGTGCCAGCAGCGACGGGGCTATCATCTATGGCTACACCTTC.